This T cell receptor (beta chain) was sequenced for a study of neurological immune-mediated disorders. TCRdb reprocessed the 5' RACE reads via MiXCR and lists one record per CDR3 protein. The table has about 95,000 distinct CDR3 sequences, about 3.8% seen once. Trimming shortened V by 2 bases and J by 6 bases, and 9 bases separated the two germline ends. This CDR3 is 13 amino acids long. Germline CDR1 reads SGHDT; CDR2 reads YYEEEE. This clonotype was observed at least ten times. This chain connects TRBV5-6 to TRBJ1-5; D unclear. The sequenced sample was PBMCs. This TCR came from a woman in her late teens or twenties with multiple sclerosis. The CDR3 sequence: CASSFGSAQPQHF. The CDR3 DNA reads TGTGCCAGCAGCTTTGGTTCGGCTCAGCCCCAGCATTTT.